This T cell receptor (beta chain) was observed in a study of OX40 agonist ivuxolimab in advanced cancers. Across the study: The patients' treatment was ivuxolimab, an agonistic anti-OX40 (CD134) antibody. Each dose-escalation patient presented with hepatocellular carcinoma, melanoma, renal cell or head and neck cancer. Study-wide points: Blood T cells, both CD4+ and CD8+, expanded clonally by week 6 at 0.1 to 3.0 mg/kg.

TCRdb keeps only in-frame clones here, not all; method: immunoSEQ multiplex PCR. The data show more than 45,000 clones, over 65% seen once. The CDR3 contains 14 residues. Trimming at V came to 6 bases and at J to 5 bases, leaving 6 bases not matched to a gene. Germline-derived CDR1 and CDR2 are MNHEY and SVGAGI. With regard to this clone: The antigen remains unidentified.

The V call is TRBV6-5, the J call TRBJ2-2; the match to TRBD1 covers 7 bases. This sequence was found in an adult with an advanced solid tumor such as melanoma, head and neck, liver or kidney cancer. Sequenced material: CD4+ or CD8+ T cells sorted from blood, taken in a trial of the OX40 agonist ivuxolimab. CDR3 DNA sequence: TGTGCCAGCAGGAGGGACAGAATTACCGGGGAGCTGTTTTTT. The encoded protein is CASRRDRITGELFF.